The 20 T cell receptor beta chains presented below share a single source sample, sequenced in a study of blood T cell repertoires in COVID-19. This table comes from immunoSEQ multiplex PCR, and its TCRdb copy is limited to in-frame clones, with some not included. Of some 390,000 clones in the sample, around 91% were seen once. The sequencing sample was made of peripheral blood. The receptors were gathered from a woman aged 40 to 50 with COVID-19, enrolled during active disease.

J is TRBJ2-7 and V is TRBV27, with D maybe TRBD2 (5 bases). The CDR3 covers 14 residues. V lost 0 bases and J 5 bases, leaving 11 bases between the germline ends. The germline V gene encodes CDR1 MNHEY and CDR2 SMNVEV (reference sequence). In DNA form, the CDR3 reads TGTGCCAGCAGTTTATCGAAAGGGAGTAACGAGCAGTACTTC. It encodes CASSLSKGSNEQYF.

The rearrangement links TRBV18 to TRBJ1-5; 11 positions agree with TRBD1. The V gene's germline CDR1 is KGHSH and CDR2 LQKENI. Unmatched junction bases numbered 11, after V lost 4 bases and J lost 3 bases. CDR3 size: 18 residues. CDR3 loop: CASSLLDRGLNDNQPQHF. The CDR3, as DNA: TGTGCCAGCTCACTCCTGGACAGGGGGCTAAATGACAATCAGCCCCAGCATTTT.

The chain couples TRBV9 to TRBJ2-1, with 12 nucleotides matching TRBD1. Germline V lookup: CDR1 SGDLS, CDR2 YYNGEE. The V segment lost 3 bases and the J segment 8 bases; nucleotides outside the gene matches: 3. This CDR3 comprises 14 residues. CDR3: CASSAGQGAYEQFF. In DNA, the CDR3 is TGTGCCAGCAGCGCGGGACAGGGGGCGTATGAGCAGTTCTTC.

The CDR3 spells CASSLTGTANSPLHF. As DNA, the CDR3 is TGTGCCAGCAGCCTAACCGGGACAGCAAATTCACCCCTCCACTTT. The chain employs TRBV28 and TRBJ1-6; 7 positions agree with TRBD1. CDR1 and CDR2 from the germline V gene are MDHEN and SYDVKM. Trimming cost V 6 bases and J 7 bases; bases outside gene matches: 9. The CDR3 has 15 amino acids.

This chain uses TRBV9 with TRBJ2-1; a weak D match, TRBD2 (6 bases). Germline V lookup: CDR1 SGDLS, CDR2 YYNGEE. V was pared by 4 bases and J by 12 bases, with 17 bases between. The CDR3 contains 13 residues. In DNA, the CDR3 is TGTGCCAGCAGCTTTCGGGACTCCCAGTGGCAGTTCTTC. This encodes CASSFRDSQWQFF.

The chain carries TRBV6-2 or TRBV6-3 and TRBJ2-1; TRBD1 might be the D (5 bases). CDR1 MNHEY and CDR2 SVGEGT come from the germline V gene. V lost 4 bases and J lost 0, with 19 bases in between. This CDR3 comprises 18 residues. CDR3 bases: TGTGCCAGCAGTTTCTTCCCAGGGCGGCAGAGCTCCTACAATGAGCAGTTCTTC. This codes for CASSFFPGRQSSYNEQFF.

The rearrangement uses TRBV29-1 and TRBJ1-2; D not resolved. The ends were cut back, 6 bases at V and 6 bases at J, with 11 bases in the middle. The CDR3 is made up of 11 amino acids. The germline CDR1 and CDR2 sequences are SQVTM and ANQGSEA. CDR3 bases: TGCAGCGTGCACACAGCTGATGGCTACACCTTC. This sequence encodes CSVHTADGYTF.

This clone showed up just a few times. V usage is TRBV5-1 and J usage is TRBJ2-7, with 7 bases fitting TRBD2. Germline loops: CDR1 SGHRS, CDR2 YFSETQ. The CDR3 is 15 amino acids. J lost 6 bases, V lost 0 bases, and 9 bases had no gene match. CDR3 bases: TGCGCCAGCAGCTTGGATCGGGGGAGGGGCCGCGAGCAGTACTTC. It encodes CASSLDRGRGREQYF.

The chain combines TRBV9 with TRBJ1-1; D is unresolved. The CDR3 is 13 amino acids. Germline V lookup: CDR1 SGDLS, CDR2 YYNGEE. Trimming cost V 4 bases and J 6 bases, with 13 bases left between them. The CDR3 reads CASSRALVAEAFF. CDR3 nucleotide sequence: TGTGCCAGCAGCAGAGCACTGGTGGCTGAAGCTTTCTTT.

The rearrangement joins TRBV9 to TRBJ2-1; the match to TRBD2 covers 8 bases. The CDR3 is made up of 15 amino acids. V trimming: 0 bases; J trimming: 6 bases; junction bases outside the gene matches: 5. Germline lookup yields CDR1 SGDLS and CDR2 YYNGEE. The CDR3 coding sequence is TGTGCCAGCAGCGTAGGACTAGCGCCCTTCAATGAGCAGTTCTTC. Translation gives CASSVGLAPFNEQFF.

V gene TRBV6-5 combines with J gene TRBJ2-3; 10 nucleotides agree with TRBD2. The length of the CDR3 is 16 residues. Germline CDR1 MNHEY, CDR2 SVGAGI. Germline trimming cut 4 bases from V and 2 bases from J; bases unmatched to any gene: 6. Here the CDR3 reads CASSSRLAGVTDTQYF. In DNA, the CDR3 is TGTGCCAGCAGTTCCCGACTAGCGGGTGTCACAGATACGCAGTATTTT.

This rearrangement joins TRBV10-3 to TRBJ1-6, with a tentative D call TRBD1 (5 bases). Trimming shortened V by 4 bases and J by 7 bases, and 11 bases separated the two germline ends. Germline CDR1 reads ENHRY; CDR2 reads SYGVKD. This CDR3 comprises 14 residues. The CDR3 loop is CAISVVRENSPLHF. The CDR3 coding sequence is TGTGCCATCAGTGTGGTCAGGGAAAATTCACCCCTCCACTTT.

The chain links TRBV7-2 to TRBJ2-7; D is possibly TRBD2 (6 bases). Germline lookup yields CDR1 SGHTA and CDR2 FQGNSA. The CDR3 extends over 13 amino acids. V lost 4 bases and J 3 bases, leaving 10 bases between the germline ends. The CDR3 DNA reads TGTGCCAGCAGCTCTGGCGGGAACTACGAGCAGTACTTC. This sequence encodes CASSSGGNYEQYF.

V and J are TRBV7-9 and TRBJ2-1; 7 positions match TRBD1. The V gene end was trimmed by 3 bases and the J gene end by 2 bases; junction bases not matched to a gene: 7. The germline gives CDR1 SEHNR, CDR2 FQNEAQ (reference sequence). The CDR3 spans 16 residues. This chain's CDR3 is CASSLNPGTAYNEQFF. The CDR3 DNA reads TGTGCCAGCAGCTTGAACCCCGGGACAGCCTACAATGAGCAGTTCTTC.

As to this clone: The identical CDR3 is also encoded by other nucleotide sequences in the sample. The chain is built from TRBV7-2 and TRBJ1-1; perhaps TRBD1 as D (5 bases). With 5 bases removed from V and 1 base from J, the gap between germline ends came to 8 bases. The CDR3 runs to 13 residues. Germline assignment: CDR1 SGHTA and CDR2 FQGNSA. CDR3 DNA sequence: TGTGCCAGCAGCCTTGGACAGAACACTGAAGCTTTCTTT. It encodes CASSLGQNTEAFF.

V and J are TRBV30 and TRBJ2-7, with a tentative D call TRBD1 (6 bases). The CDR3 contains 15 residues. Per germline, CDR1 GTSNPN and CDR2 SVGIG (reference sequence). The chain's CDR3 is CALSSPGQGSYEQYF. As DNA, the CDR3 is TGTGCTTTATCATCGCCGGGACAAGGCTCCTACGAGCAGTACTTC.

A word on this clone: Other DNA sequences of this sample code for an identical CDR3. V and J are TRBV12-3 or TRBV12-4 and TRBJ2-7, with D uncertain. This CDR3 is built from 11 residues. Trimming took off 1 base at V and 7 bases at J, with 5 bases between the two ends. The chain's CDR3 is CASSLGGEQYF. DNA for the CDR3: TGTGCCAGCAGTTTAGGCGGAGAGCAGTACTTC.

The J gene is TRBJ2-5, the V gene TRBV27, with 15 bases matching TRBD2. The length of the CDR3 is 16 residues. Germline V gene sequence: CDR1 MNHEY, CDR2 SMNVEV (reference sequence). Trimming at V came to 5 bases and at J to 5 bases, leaving 6 bases not matched to a gene. CDR3 residues: CASSPGLAGGSETQYF. The CDR3 DNA sequence: TGTGCCAGCAGTCCTGGACTAGCGGGGGGGTCGGAGACCCAGTACTTC.

The chain carries TRBV6-5 and TRBJ1-6; 8 nucleotides agree with TRBD1. The CDR3 has 15 amino acids. J gave up 3 bases and V 5 bases, and 3 bases lay outside the gene matches. Germline-derived CDR1 and CDR2 are MNHEY and SVGAGI. CDR3 DNA: TGTGCCAGCAGTCCGACAGGGGTCTATAATTCACCCCTCCACTTT. This encodes CASSPTGVYNSPLHF.

The chain links TRBV28 to TRBJ1-2; the D gene is possibly TRBD1 (6 bases). Germline CDR1 reads MDHEN; CDR2 reads SYDVKM. The CDR3 runs to 16 residues. V was pared by 3 bases and J by 8 bases, with 22 bases between. The CDR3 region has the DNA TGTGCCAGCAGTTTTTATGTGGGGGCGGGCTTGGACGGCTACACCTTC. Translation: CASSFYVGAGLDGYTF.